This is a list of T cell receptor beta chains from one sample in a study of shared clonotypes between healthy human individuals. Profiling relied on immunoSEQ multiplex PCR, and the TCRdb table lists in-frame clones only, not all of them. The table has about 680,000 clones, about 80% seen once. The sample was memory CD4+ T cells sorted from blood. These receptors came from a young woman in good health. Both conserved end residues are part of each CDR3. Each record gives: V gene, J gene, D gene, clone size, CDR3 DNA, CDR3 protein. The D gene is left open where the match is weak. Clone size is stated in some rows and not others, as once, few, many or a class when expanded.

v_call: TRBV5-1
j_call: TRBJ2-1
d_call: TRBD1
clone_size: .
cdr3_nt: TGCGCCAGCAGCTTCCCAGGGGGCTACAATGAGCAGTTCTTC
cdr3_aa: CASSFPGGYNEQFF

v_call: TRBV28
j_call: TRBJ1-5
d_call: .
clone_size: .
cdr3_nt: TGTGCCAGCAGTTTGCCCATCCCGGGGCAGCCCCAGCATTTT
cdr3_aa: CASSLPIPGQPQHF

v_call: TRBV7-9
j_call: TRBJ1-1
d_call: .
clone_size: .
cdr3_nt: TGTGCCAGCAGCTCCTACGGAAGGCTAGGGACTGAAGCTTTCTTT
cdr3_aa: CASSSYGRLGTEAFF

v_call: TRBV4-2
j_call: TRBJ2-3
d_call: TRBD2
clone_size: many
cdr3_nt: TGTGCCAGCAGAAGCGGGAGTGGAGATACGCAGTATTTT
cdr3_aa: CASRSGSGDTQYF

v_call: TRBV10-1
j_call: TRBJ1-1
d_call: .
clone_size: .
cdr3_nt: TGCGCCAGCAGGAAGGTGGCGGGGAACACTGAAGCTTTCTTT
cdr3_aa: CASRKVAGNTEAFF

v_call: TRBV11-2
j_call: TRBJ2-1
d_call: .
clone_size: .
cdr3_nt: TGTGCCAGCAGCCTAAAAAGCGGCCTATCCTACAATGAGCAGTTCTTC
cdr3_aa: CASSLKSGLSYNEQFF

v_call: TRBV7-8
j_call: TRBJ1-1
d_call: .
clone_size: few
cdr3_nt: TGTGCCAGCAGCTCCCATTTTCAGGGGACTGAAGCTTTCTTT
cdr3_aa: CASSSHFQGTEAFF

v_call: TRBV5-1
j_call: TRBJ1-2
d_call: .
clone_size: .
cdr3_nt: TGCGCCAGCAGCTTGGGAACAGACCGACGTGGCTACACCTTC
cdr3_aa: CASSLGTDRRGYTF

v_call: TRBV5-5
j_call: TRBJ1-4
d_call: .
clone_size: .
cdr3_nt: TGTGCCAGCAGCGAAACAGCCGGAAAACTGTTTTTT
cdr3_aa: CASSETAGKLFF

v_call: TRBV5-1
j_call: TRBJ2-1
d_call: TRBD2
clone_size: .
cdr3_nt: TGCGCCAGCAGTAAAGGGACTAGCGGGCATGAGCAGTTCTTC
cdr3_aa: CASSKGTSGHEQFF